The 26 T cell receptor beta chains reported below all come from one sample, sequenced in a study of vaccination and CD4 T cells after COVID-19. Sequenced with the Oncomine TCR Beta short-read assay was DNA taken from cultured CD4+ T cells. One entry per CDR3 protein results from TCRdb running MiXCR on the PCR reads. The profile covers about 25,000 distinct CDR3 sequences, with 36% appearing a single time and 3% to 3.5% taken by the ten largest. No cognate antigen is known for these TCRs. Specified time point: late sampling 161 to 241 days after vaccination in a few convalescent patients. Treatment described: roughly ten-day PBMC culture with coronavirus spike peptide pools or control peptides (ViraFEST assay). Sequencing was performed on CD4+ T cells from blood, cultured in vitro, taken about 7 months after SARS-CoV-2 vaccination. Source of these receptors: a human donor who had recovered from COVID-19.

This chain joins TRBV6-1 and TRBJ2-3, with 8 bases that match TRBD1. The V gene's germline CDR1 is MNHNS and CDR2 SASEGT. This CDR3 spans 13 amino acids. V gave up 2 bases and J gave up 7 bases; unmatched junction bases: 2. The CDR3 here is CASSERQGYTQYF. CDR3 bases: TGTGCCAGCAGTGAACGACAGGGGTATACGCAGTATTTT.

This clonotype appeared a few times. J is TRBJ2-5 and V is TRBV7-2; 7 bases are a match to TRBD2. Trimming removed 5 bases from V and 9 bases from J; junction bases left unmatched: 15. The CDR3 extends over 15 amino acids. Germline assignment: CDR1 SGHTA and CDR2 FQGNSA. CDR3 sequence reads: CASSPRPLAEKAQYF. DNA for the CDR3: TGTGCCAGCAGCCCCAGGCCCCTAGCGGAGAAGGCCCAGTACTTC.

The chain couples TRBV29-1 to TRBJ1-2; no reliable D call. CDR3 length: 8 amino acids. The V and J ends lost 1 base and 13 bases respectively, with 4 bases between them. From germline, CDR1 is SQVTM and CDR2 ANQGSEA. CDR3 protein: CSVEGATF. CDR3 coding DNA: TGCAGCGTTGAAGGGGCCACCTTC.

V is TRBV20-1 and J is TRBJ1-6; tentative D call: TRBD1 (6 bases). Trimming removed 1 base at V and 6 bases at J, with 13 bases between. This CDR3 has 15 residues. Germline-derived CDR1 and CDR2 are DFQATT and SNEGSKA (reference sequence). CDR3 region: CSARAGQSSNSPLHF. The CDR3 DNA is TGCAGTGCTAGAGCTGGACAGAGTAGTAATTCACCCCTCCACTTT.

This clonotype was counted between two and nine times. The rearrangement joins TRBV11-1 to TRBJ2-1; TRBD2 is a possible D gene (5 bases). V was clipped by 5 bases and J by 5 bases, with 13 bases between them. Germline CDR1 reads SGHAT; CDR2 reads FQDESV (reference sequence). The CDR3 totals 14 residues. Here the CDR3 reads CASSQIRGHNEQFF. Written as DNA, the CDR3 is TGTGCCAGCAGCCAGATTCGAGGGCACAATGAGCAGTTCTTC.

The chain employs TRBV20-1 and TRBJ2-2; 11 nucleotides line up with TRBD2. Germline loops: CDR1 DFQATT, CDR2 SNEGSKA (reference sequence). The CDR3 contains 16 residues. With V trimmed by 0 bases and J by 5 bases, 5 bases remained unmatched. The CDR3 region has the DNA TGCAGTGCTAGAGACCTAGCGGGAGGAGAGACCGGGGAGCTGTTTTTT. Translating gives CSARDLAGGETGELFF.

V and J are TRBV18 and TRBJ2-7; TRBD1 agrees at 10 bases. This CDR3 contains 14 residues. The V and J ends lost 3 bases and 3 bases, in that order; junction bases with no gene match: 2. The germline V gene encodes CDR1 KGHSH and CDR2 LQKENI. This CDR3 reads CASSPDRGVYEQYF. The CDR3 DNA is TGTGCCAGCTCACCGGACAGGGGGGTCTACGAGCAGTACTTC.

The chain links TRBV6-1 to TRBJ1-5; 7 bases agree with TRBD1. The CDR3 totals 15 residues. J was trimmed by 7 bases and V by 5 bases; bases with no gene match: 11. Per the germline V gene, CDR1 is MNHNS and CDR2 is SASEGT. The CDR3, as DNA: TGTGCCAGCAGTACCCGACAGGGCTTGGGGCAGCCCCAGCATTTT. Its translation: CASSTRQGLGQPQHF.

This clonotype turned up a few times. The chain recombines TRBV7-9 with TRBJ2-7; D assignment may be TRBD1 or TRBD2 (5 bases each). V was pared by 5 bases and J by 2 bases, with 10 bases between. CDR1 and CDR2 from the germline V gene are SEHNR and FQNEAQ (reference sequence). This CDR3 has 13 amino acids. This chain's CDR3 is CASSQGAAYEQYF. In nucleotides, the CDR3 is TGTGCCAGCAGCCAGGGAGCAGCCTACGAGCAGTACTTC.

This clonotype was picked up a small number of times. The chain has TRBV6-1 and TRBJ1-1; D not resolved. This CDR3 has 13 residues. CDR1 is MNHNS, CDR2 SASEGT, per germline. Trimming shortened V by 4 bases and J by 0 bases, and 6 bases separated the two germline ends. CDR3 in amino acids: CASSGSVNTEAFF. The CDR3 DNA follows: TGTGCCAGCAGTGGTTCAGTGAACACTGAAGCTTTCTTT.

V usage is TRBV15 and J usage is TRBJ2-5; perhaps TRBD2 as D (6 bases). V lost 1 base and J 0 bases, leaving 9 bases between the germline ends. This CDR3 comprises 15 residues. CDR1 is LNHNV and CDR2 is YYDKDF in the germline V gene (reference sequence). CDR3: CATSRGLGNQETQYF. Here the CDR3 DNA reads TGTGCCACCAGCAGAGGACTAGGGAACCAAGAGACCCAGTACTTC.

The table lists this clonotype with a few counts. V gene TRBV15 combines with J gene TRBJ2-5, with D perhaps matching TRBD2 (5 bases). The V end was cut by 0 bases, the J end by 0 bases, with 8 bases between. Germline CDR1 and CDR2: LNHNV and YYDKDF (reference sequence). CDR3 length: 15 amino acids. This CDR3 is CATSRDGRNQETQYF. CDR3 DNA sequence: TGTGCCACCAGCAGAGATGGGAGAAACCAAGAGACCCAGTACTTC.

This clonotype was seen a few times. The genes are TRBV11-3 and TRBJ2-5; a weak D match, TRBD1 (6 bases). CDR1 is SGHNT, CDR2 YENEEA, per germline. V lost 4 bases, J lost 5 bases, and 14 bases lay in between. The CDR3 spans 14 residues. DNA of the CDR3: TGTGCCAGCAGCTCGAACAGGGCCGGGGAGACCCAGTACTTC. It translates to CASSSNRAGETQYF.

The CDR3 nucleotides read TGCAGTGCTTGGCGCGGGAAGTACACAGATACGCAGTATTTT. Translating it yields CSAWRGKYTDTQYF. The chain has TRBV20-1 and TRBJ2-3; weak D call: TRBD2 (6 bases). The CDR3 totals 14 residues. In germline, CDR1 is DFQATT, CDR2 SNEGSKA (reference sequence). Trimming stripped 5 bases from V and 2 bases from J, with 14 bases between.

The CDR3 sequence is CASSIFLEGETQYF. The CDR3 nucleotides read TGTGCCAGTAGTATTTTCCTCGAGGGTGAGACCCAGTACTTC. The chain links TRBV19 to TRBJ2-5, with D maybe TRBD2 (5 bases). CDR3 length: 14 amino acids. V lost 3 bases, J lost 5 bases, and 13 bases lay in between. Per the germline V gene, CDR1 is LNHDA and CDR2 is SQIVND (reference sequence).

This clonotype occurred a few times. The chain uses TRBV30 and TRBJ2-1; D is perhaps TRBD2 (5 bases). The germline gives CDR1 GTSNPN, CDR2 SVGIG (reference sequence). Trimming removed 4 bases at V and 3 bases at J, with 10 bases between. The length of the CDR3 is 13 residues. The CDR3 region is CAWTSGIYNEQFF. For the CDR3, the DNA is TGTGCCTGGACTTCGGGAATCTACAATGAGCAGTTCTTC. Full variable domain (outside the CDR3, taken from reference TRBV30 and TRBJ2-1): SQTIHQWPATLVQPVGSPLSLECTVEGTSNPNLYWYRQAAGRGLQLLFYSVGIGQISSEVPQNLSASRPQDRQFILSSKKLLLSDSGFYLCAWTSGIYNEQFFGPGTRLTVL.

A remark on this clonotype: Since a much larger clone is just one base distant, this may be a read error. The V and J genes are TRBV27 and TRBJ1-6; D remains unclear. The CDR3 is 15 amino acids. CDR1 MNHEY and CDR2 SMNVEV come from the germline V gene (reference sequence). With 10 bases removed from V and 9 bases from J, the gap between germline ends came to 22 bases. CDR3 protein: CATAPTSLWGSPLHF. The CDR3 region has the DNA TGTGCCACCGCACCGACAAGCCTTTGGGGTTCACCCCTCCACTTT.

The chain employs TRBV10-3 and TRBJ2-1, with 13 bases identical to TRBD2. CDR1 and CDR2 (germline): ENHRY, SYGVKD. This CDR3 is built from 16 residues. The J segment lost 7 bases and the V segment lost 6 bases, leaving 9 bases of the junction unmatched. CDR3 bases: TGTGCCATCAGCCTACAACTAGCGGGAGGGGAGAATGAGCAGTTCTTC. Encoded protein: CAISLQLAGGENEQFF.

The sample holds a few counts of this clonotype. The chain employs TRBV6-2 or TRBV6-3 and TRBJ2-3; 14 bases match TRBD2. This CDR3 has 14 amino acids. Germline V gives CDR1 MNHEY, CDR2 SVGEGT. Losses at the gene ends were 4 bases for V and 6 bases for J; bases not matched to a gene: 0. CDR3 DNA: TGTGCCAGCAGTTGGACTAGCGGGAGGGATACGCAGTATTTT. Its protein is CASSWTSGRDTQYF.

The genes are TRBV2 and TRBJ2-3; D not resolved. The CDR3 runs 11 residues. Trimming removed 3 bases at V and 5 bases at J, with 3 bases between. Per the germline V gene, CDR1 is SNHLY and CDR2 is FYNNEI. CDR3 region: CASSEIDTQYF. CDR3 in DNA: TGTGCCAGCAGTGAGATAGATACGCAGTATTTT.

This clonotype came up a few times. DNA for the CDR3: TGTGCCATCAACGGGGGGGACCAAGAGACCCAGTACTTC. Amino acids: CAINGGDQETQYF. The gene calls are TRBV10-3 and TRBJ2-5; 8 positions match TRBD2. With V trimmed by 7 bases and J by 0 bases, 1 base remained unmatched. This CDR3 has 13 residues. Germline CDR1 ENHRY, CDR2 SYGVKD.

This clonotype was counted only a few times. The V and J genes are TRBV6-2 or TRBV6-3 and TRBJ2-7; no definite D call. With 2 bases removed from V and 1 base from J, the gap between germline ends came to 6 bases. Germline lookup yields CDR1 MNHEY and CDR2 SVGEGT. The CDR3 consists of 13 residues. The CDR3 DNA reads TGTGCCAGCAGTTACGAACGGTCCTACGAGCAGTACTTC. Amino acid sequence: CASSYERSYEQYF.

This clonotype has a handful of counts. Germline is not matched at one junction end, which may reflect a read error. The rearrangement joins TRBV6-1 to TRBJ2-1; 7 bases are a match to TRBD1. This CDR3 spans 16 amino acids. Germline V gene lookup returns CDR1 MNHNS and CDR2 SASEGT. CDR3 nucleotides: TGTGCCAGCAGAGAAGACAGGGTCAAGGTTGACAATGAGCAGTTCTTC. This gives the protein CASREDRVKVDNEQFF.

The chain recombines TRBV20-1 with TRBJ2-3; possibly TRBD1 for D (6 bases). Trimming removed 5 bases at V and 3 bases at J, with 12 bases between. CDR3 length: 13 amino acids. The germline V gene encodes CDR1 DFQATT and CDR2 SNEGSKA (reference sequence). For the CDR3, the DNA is TGCAGTGCTCCCGTGGACAGTACAGATACGCAGTATTTT. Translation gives CSAPVDSTDTQYF.

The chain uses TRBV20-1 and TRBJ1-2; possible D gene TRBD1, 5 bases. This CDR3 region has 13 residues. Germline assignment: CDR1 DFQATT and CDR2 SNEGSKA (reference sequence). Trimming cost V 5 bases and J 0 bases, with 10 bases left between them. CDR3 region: CSAYDRANYGYTF. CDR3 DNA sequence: TGCAGTGCTTACGACAGAGCTAACTATGGCTACACCTTC.

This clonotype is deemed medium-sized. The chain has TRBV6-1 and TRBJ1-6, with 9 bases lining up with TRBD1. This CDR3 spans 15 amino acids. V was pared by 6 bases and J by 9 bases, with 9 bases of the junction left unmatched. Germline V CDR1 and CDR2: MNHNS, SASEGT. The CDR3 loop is CASSVGQGEGSPLHF. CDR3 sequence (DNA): TGTGCCAGCAGCGTGGGACAGGGAGAGGGTTCACCCCTCCACTTT.